Here is one T cell receptor beta chain with its context. Its matching antigen is unknown. The sample originates from a study of cytomegalovirus exposure and HLA in healthy donors. Regarding the study as a whole: Later analysis suggested most CMV-associated TCR beta chains were HLA-restricted.

PCR employed 60 Vbeta and 13 Jbeta primers. Sequencing was performed with immunoSEQ multiplex PCR; in TCRdb, only in-frame clones are kept and a portion is missing. Here the sample table reports around 120,000 clones. J was trimmed by 10 bases and V by 5 bases; bases with no gene match: 8. This CDR3 contains 15 residues. Germline V gives CDR1 MGHRA, CDR2 YSYEKL. V usage is TRBV4-1 and J usage is TRBJ2-1; 13 nucleotides line up with TRBD2. This clonotype was obtained from a man between 18 and 35 years old in good health and CMV-seronegative. Sequencing was done on a sample of PBMCs. Here the CDR3 DNA reads TGCGCCAGCAGCAAAGGACTAGCGGGAGCTGGAGAGCAGTTCTTC. Amino acid sequence: CASSKGLAGAGEQFF.